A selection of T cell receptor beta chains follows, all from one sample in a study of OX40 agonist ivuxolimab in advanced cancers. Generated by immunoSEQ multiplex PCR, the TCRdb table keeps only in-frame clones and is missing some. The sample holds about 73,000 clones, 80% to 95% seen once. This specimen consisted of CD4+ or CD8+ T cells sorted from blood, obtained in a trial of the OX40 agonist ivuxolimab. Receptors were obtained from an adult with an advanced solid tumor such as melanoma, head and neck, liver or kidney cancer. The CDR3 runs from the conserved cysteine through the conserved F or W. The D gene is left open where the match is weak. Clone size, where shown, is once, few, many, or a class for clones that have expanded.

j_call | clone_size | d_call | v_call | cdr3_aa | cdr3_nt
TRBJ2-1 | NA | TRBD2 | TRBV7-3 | CASSLRLAESSYNEQFF | TGTGCCAGCAGCTTAAGACTAGCGGAGAGCTCCTACAATGAGCAGTTCTTC
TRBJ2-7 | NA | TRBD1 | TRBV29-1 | CSVRDRGREQYF | TGCAGCGTTAGGGACAGGGGTAGAGAGCAGTACTTC
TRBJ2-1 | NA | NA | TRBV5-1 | CASSFVALPSNEQFF | TGCGCCAGCAGCTTTGTTGCCCTTCCCTCCAATGAGCAGTTCTTC
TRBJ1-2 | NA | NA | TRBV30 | CAWRGNYGYTF | TGTGCCTGGAGGGGGAACTATGGCTACACCTTC
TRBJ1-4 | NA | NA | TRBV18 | CASSQNRQTEEKLFF | TGTGCCAGCTCACAAAACAGGCAAACGGAAGAAAAACTGTTTTTT
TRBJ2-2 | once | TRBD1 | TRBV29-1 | CSGGQGPGAGELFF | TGCAGCGGGGGACAGGGGCCTGGAGCCGGGGAGCTGTTTTTT
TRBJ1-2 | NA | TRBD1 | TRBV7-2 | CASSLEGTGHYGYTF | TGTGCCAGCAGCTTAGAGGGGACAGGGCACTATGGCTACACCTTC
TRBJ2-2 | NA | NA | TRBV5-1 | CASAGEANTGELFF | TGCGCCAGCGCCGGGGAGGCGAACACCGGGGAGCTGTTTTTT
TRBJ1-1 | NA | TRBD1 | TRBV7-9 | CASSPEGTGQSTEAFF | TGTGCCAGCAGCCCAGAGGGGACAGGGCAGTCCACTGAAGCTTTCTTT
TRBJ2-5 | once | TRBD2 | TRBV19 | CASSMGATSGQETQYF | TGTGCCAGTAGTATGGGGGCTACTAGCGGCCAAGAGACCCAGTACTTC
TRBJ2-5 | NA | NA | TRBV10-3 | CAISEYEETQYF | TGTGCCATCAGTGAGTACGAGGAGACCCAGTACTTC